This T cell receptor beta chain appears in the sequencing data of a study of OX40 agonist ivuxolimab in advanced cancers. At the level of the whole study: Ivuxolimab was an agonistic, fully human IgG2 monoclonal antibody directed against OX40 (CD134), a costimulatory receptor. Prior anti-PD-1, anti-PD-L1 or anti-CTLA-4 therapy was permitted, and checkpoint inhibitors had been received by about 36% of dose-escalation patients. Intravenous ivuxolimab was administered to patients every 2 weeks at six dose levels: 0.01, 0.1, 0.3, 1.5, 3 and 10 mg/kg. Of the roughly 52 dose-escalation patients, hepatocellular carcinoma was present in approximately 20, melanoma in around 15, renal cell carcinoma in 9 and head and neck cancer in 9. The paper reports the monotherapy dose-escalation portion (N of about 47 patients) of the phase I ivuxolimab trial. The point of sequencing TCRbeta in the periphery was to test whether ivuxolimab changed TCR sequence diversity and drove clonal T-cell expansion. In the dose-escalation cohort, approximately 80% of patients were male, and the mean age was approximately 60 years with a range of about 20 to 79. Partial responses were achieved by three dose-escalation patients, of whom one had hepatocellular carcinoma and two had cutaneous melanoma. Broad study findings and their caveats: In the 0.1-3.0 mg/kg groups, partial responders had among the lowest normalized peripheral clonal expansion, particularly in CD8+ T cells. At doses of 0.1 to 3.0 mg/kg, clonal expansion of both CD4+ and CD8+ T cells in blood was seen between baseline and week 6. Low levels of normalized T-cell clonal expansion were also seen in some patients who did not respond. Which antigens the clonally expanded peripheral T cells were specific for was not determined. On average, CD8+ T cells showed more expanded clones than CD4+ T cells after ivuxolimab.

Patients with autoimmune disease history or receiving systemic immunosuppression were excluded from the trial. Peripheral blood for TCR sequencing was collected from all dose cohorts at baseline, on cycle 4 day 1, and on cycle 7 day 1. Samples came from an open-label, multicenter, first-in-human phase I dose-escalation trial of ivuxolimab. Adults with locally advanced or metastatic head and neck squamous cell, hepatocellular, melanoma or renal cell carcinoma were enrolled in the trial. Before TCR sequencing, CD4+ and CD8+ T cells were separately sorted from peripheral blood. Points on this clone: Which antigen it targets is not known. Base qualities are not provided; no much larger clone lies one nucleotide away.

Genomic DNA was extracted from sorted cells for sequencing of the TCRbeta CDR3 region. TCRbeta CDR3 regions were sequenced using the immunoSEQ Assay. TCRdb took this table from immuneACCESS and kept in-frame rearrangements with V and J called. Such tables lack part of the clones; where checked against another copy, unresolved V genes explain under half of the gap, and the rest is unexplained. This sample lists 50,000 to 65,000 clones; 80% to 90% were detected once. Approximately 7% of the sample belongs to the ten largest clones. This TCR was sampled from an adult with an advanced solid tumor such as melanoma, head and neck, liver or kidney cancer. The input for sequencing was CD4+ or CD8+ T cells sorted from blood, taken in a trial of the OX40 agonist ivuxolimab.

The DNA sequence is given as TGCGCCACCCGGCGGGGACGGGGGGGCGGGGAGCTGTTTTTT. This codes for CATRRGRGGGELFF. Here the chain combines TRBV10-2 and TRBJ2-2; TRBD2 lines up with 8 middle nucleotides. CDR1 and CDR2 are read off the germline V gene as WSHSY and SAAADI. Germline trimming amounts to 10 bases on V and 7 bases on J, with 11 as the count of junction bases outside the gene matches. The CDR3, cysteine through phenylalanine, is 14 amino acids long. Solely the CDR3 DNA is kept, with 42 bases framed from the first base.